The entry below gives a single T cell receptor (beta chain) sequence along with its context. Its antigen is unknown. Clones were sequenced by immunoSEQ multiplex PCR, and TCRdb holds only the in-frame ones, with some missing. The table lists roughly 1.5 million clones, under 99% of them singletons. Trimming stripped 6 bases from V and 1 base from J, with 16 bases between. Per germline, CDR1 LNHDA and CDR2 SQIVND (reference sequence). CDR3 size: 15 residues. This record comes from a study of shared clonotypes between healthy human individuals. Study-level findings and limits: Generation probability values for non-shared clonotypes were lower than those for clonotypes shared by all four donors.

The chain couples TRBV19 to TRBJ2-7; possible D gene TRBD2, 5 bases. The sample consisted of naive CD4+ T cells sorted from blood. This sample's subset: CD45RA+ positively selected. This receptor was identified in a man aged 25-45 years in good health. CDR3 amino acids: CASRERGQSSYEQYF. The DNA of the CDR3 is TGTGCCAGTAGGGAACGCGGGCAGTCATCCTACGAGCAGTACTTC. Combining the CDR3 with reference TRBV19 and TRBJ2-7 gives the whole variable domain DGGITQSPKYLFRKEGQNVTLSCEQNLNHDAMYWYRQDPGQGLRLIYYSQIVNDFQKGDIAEGYSVSREKKESFPLTVTSAQKNPTAFYLCASRERGQSSYEQYFGPGTRLTVT.